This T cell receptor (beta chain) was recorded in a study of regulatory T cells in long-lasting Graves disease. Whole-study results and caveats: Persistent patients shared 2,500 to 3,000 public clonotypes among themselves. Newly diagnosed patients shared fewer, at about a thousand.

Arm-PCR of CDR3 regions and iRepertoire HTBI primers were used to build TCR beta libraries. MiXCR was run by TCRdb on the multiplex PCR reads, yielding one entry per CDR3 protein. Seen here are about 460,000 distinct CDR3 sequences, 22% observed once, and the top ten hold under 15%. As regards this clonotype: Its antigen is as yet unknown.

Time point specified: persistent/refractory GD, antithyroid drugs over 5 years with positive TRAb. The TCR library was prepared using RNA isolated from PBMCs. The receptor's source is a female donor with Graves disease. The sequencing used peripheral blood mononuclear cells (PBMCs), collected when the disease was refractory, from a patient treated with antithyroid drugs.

The chain's CDR3 is CASSSQSNYGYTF. CDR3 coding DNA: TGTGCCAGCAGCTCCCAGTCTAACTATGGCTACACCTTC. V usage is TRBV7-9 and J usage is TRBJ1-2; D unclear. Trimming removed 4 bases from V and 0 bases from J, with 6 bases in between. Looked up from germline, CDR1 is SEHNR and CDR2 is FQNEAQ (reference sequence). The CDR3 is 13 residues long.